This section outlines one TCR beta chain sequence together with its context. The source of the sample is a study of type 1 regulatory T cells. TCRdb re-derived calls from the reads in MiXCR, one entry per CDR3 protein. The sample holds some 89,000 distinct CDR3 sequences, roughly 28% seen once. Sequences were obtained from CD4+ T cells, either the whole sample or a sorted fraction (not recorded which). The receptor's source is a human donor in good health.

The CDR3 is CAWSPERGSGRALVVQYF. CDR3 DNA: TGTGCCTGGTCCCCCGAAAGGGGTAGCGGGAGAGCGCTCGTAGTGCAGTACTTC. The chain recombines TRBV30 with TRBJ2-7, with TRBD2 matching over 9 bases. The length of the CDR3 is 18 residues. Germline values: CDR1 GTSNPN, CDR2 SVGIG (reference sequence). The J segment lost 9 bases and the V segment lost 5 bases, leaving 26 bases of the junction unmatched.